One sample yielded the 18 T cell receptor beta chains listed below, sequenced in a study of CD8 T cells in Susac syndrome. Reverse transcription of roughly 0.45 to 1 ug RNA was carried out with random hexamers. One entry per CDR3 protein, called by TCRdb with MiXCR from the immunoSEQ multiplex PCR reads. The top ten clones hold about 0.094% of a sample with under 300,000 distinct CDR3 sequences, about 95% of them seen once. Sequencing used CD4+ T cells from PBMCs. The receptors stem from a human donor with Susac syndrome.

This chain links TRBV28 with TRBJ2-7, with a weak D call TRBD2 (6 bases). The CDR3 totals 15 residues. Per germline, CDR1 MDHEN and CDR2 SYDVKM. V was cut by 7 bases and J by 1 base, with 17 bases left in between. The CDR3 region is CASTALRGTSYEQYF. CDR3 coding DNA: TGTGCCAGCACCGCACTCCGGGGGACTTCCTACGAGCAGTACTTC.

This chain links TRBV5-4 with TRBJ2-7; the D is unclear. Deletions cut 6 bases from V and 5 bases from J, with 12 bases between. CDR1 SGHNT and CDR2 YYREEE come from the germline V gene (reference sequence). The CDR3 is 12 amino acids. The CDR3 loop is CASNKGKDEQYF. DNA of the CDR3: TGTGCCAGCAACAAAGGGAAAGACGAGCAGTACTTC.

The gene calls are TRBV30 and TRBJ1-4; D gene unclear. This CDR3 is 13 amino acids long. Germline loops: CDR1 GTSNPN, CDR2 SVGIG (reference sequence). The V end was cut by 2 bases, the J end by 0 bases, with 4 bases between. CDR3 region: CAWSRSTNEKLFF. The CDR3 bases are TGTGCCTGGAGTAGATCAACTAATGAAAAACTGTTTTTT.

The gene calls are TRBV20-1 and TRBJ2-1; no clear D gene. Germline V gene lookup returns CDR1 DFQATT and CDR2 SNEGSKA (reference sequence). Deletions cut 5 bases from V and 8 bases from J, with 19 bases between. This CDR3 spans 14 amino acids. Here the CDR3 reads CSAPTTDNGDEQFF. The CDR3 DNA sequence: TGCAGTGCTCCGACAACTGACAACGGTGATGAGCAGTTCTTC.

This clonotype was picked up one time. The CDR3 DNA reads TGTGCCAGCAGCGACGGGACTAGCCCCGGGTCCCAGTACTTC. Encoded protein: CASSDGTSPGSQYF. The V gene is TRBV9, the J gene TRBJ2-5, with 9 bases matching TRBD2. The CDR3 sequence is 14 residues long. Germline CDR1 is SGDLS and CDR2 is YYNGEE. The V gene end was trimmed by 3 bases and the J gene end by 9 bases; junction bases not matched to a gene: 9. Full variable domain (missing parts from reference TRBV9 and TRBJ2-5): DSGVTQTPKHLITATGQRVTLRCSPRSGDLSVYWYQQSLDQGLQFLIQYYNGEERAKGNILERFSAQQFPDLHSELNLSSLELGDSALYFCASSDGTSPGSQYFGPGTRLLVL.

The rearrangement joins TRBV3-1 to TRBJ2-1; a possible D gene is TRBD2 (5 bases). The CDR3 length is 14 residues. Trimming removed 2 bases from V and 2 bases from J, with 7 bases in between. CDR1 LGHDT and CDR2 YNNKEL come from the germline V gene (reference sequence). CDR3 region: CASSQRRTYNEQFF. In DNA form, the CDR3 reads TGTGCCAGCAGCCAAAGGAGGACCTACAATGAGCAGTTCTTC.

The genes are TRBV12-3 or TRBV12-4 and TRBJ2-1; TRBD2 matches 12 bases. V shed 5 bases and J 6 bases; nucleotides not matched to a gene: 5. The CDR3 spans 15 residues. The CDR3: CASSVPSGRANEQFF. As DNA, the CDR3 is TGTGCCAGCAGTGTCCCTAGCGGGAGGGCCAATGAGCAGTTCTTC.

V is TRBV29-1 and J is TRBJ1-1; D might be TRBD1 (5 bases). The CDR3 covers 17 residues. Trimming left V 4 bases short and J 6 bases short, with 27 bases between. The germline V gene encodes CDR1 SQVTM and CDR2 ANQGSEA. The CDR3 is CSVAGPLTPDGGAEAFF. DNA of the CDR3: TGCAGCGTTGCCGGGCCACTTACCCCCGACGGGGGGGCTGAAGCTTTCTTT.

This clonotype has just one count. V gene TRBV10-3 combines with J gene TRBJ2-5; maybe TRBD2 (5 bases). In germline, CDR1 is ENHRY, CDR2 SYGVKD. Trimming shortened V by 3 bases and J by 1 base, and 12 bases separated the two germline ends. The CDR3 sequence is 15 residues long. CDR3 loop: CAISDSSSGQETQYF. Written as DNA, the CDR3 is TGTGCCATCAGTGATTCGTCGAGCGGCCAAGAGACCCAGTACTTC.

The rearrangement uses TRBV4-2 and TRBJ2-7; possibly TRBD1 or TRBD2 for D (6 bases each). Germline CDR1 LGHNA, CDR2 YNFKEQ. V lost 3 bases and J lost 3, with 12 bases in between. CDR3 length equals 14 residues. The CDR3: CASSHSAGHYEQYF. CDR3 DNA sequence: TGTGCCAGCAGCCACAGCGCGGGACACTACGAGCAGTACTTC.

The chain has TRBV27 and TRBJ1-4, with D unresolved. Trimming stripped 5 bases from V and 8 bases from J, with 18 bases between. CDR1 and CDR2 (germline): MNHEY, SMNVEV (reference sequence). CDR3 size: 15 residues. CDR3 sequence reads: CASSGRFQEGEKLFF. CDR3 nucleotide sequence: TGTGCCAGCAGTGGACGGTTCCAAGAAGGGGAAAAACTGTTTTTT.

The V and J genes are TRBV4-1 and TRBJ2-2; 14 nucleotides agree with TRBD2. The V gene's germline CDR1 is MGHRA and CDR2 YSYEKL. Trimming took 4 bases from V and 3 from J; bases not matched to a gene: 13. The CDR3 is 20 residues long. In nucleotides, the CDR3 is TGCGCCAGCAGCCTTACTCCCGGGACTAGCGGGAGACGGGACACCGGGGAGCTGTTTTTT. Its protein is CASSLTPGTSGRRDTGELFF.

The chain couples TRBV24-1 to TRBJ2-2; 7 nucleotides match TRBD2. Germline V gives CDR1 KGHDR, CDR2 SFDVKD. V gave up 3 bases and J gave up 0 bases; unmatched junction bases: 6. This CDR3 has 17 residues. The CDR3 sequence: CATSDLVAGTNTGELFF. The CDR3, as DNA: TGTGCCACCAGTGATCTGGTAGCGGGCACGAACACCGGGGAGCTGTTTTTT.

This chain uses TRBV29-1 with TRBJ2-1, with 13 bases matching TRBD2. This CDR3 has 16 amino acids. Germline CDR1 reads SQVTM; CDR2 reads ANQGSEA. The trim removed 0 bases at V and 8 bases at J, leaving 7 bases unmatched. This CDR3 reads CSVEDATSGRWDEQFF. DNA for the CDR3: TGCAGCGTTGAAGACGCGACTAGCGGGAGGTGGGATGAGCAGTTCTTC.

The gene calls are TRBV24-1 and TRBJ1-1; D is unclear. The CDR3 has 13 amino acids. Germline V lookup: CDR1 KGHDR, CDR2 SFDVKD. The V end was cut by 3 bases, the J end by 1 base, with 5 bases between. The CDR3 here is CATSDNKNTEAFF. The CDR3 bases are TGTGCCACCAGTGATAACAAGAACACTGAAGCTTTCTTT.

The chain carries TRBV7-9 and TRBJ2-7; D is uncertain. CDR3 length: 12 residues. Trimming shortened V by 8 bases and J by 2 bases, and 10 bases separated the two germline ends. In germline, CDR1 is SEHNR, CDR2 FQNEAQ (reference sequence). CDR3 loop: CASAPGAYEQYF. DNA of the CDR3: TGTGCCAGCGCCCCTGGGGCCTACGAGCAGTACTTC.

The chain recombines TRBV2 with TRBJ2-7; 8 nucleotides align to TRBD2. This CDR3 comprises 14 residues. V was clipped by 11 bases and J by 5 bases; unmatched bases: 14. Germline V gives CDR1 SNHLY, CDR2 FYNNEI. This CDR3 is CAVFTGLVSNEQYF. The CDR3 coding sequence is TGTGCCGTATTCACGGGACTAGTTTCCAACGAGCAGTACTTC.

This chain joins TRBV6-1 and TRBJ2-5, with D possibly being TRBD1 (5 bases). Per the germline V gene, CDR1 is MNHNS and CDR2 is SASEGT. V lost 9 bases to trimming and J lost 0 bases, with 11 bases between them. CDR3 size: 13 residues. CDR3 in DNA: TGTGCCAGTGGACACCTCCACCAAGAGACCCAGTACTTC. Its translation is CASGHLHQETQYF.